The entry below describes one T cell receptor (beta chain). No antigen is known for it. Within one base of it there is no much larger clone, and no base qualities were kept. For sequencing of the TCRbeta CDR3 region, genomic DNA was extracted from the sorted cells. The immunoSEQ Assay was used to sequence the TCRbeta CDR3 regions. As stored in TCRdb, this immuneACCESS dataset retains in-frame rearrangements with V and J assigned. A fraction of the clones does not appear; measured against another copy, unresolved V genes explain less than half of the discrepancy, and the remainder lacks a known reason. This sample holds tens of thousands of clones; roughly nine tenths were observed only once. The ten biggest clones cover 4.9% of the sample. These data originate in a study of OX40 agonist ivuxolimab in advanced cancers. As for the study more broadly: The costimulatory receptor OX40 (CD134) was targeted by ivuxolimab, a fully human IgG2 agonistic monoclonal antibody. Peripheral TCRbeta sequencing was intended to test whether TCR sequence diversity was altered and clonal T-cell expansion was caused by ivuxolimab. Partial responses occurred in three dose-escalation patients: two with cutaneous melanoma and one with hepatocellular carcinoma. The paper covers the monotherapy dose-escalation part of the phase I ivuxolimab trial, which included N of about 50 patients. Patients were allowed to have had prior anti-PD-1, anti-PD-L1 or anti-CTLA-4 therapy, and approximately 40% of the dose-escalation patients had been treated with checkpoint inhibitors. Among the 50 to 55 dose-escalation patients, around 19 had hepatocellular carcinoma, roughly 15 melanoma, 9 renal cell carcinoma and 9 head and neck cancer. The dose-escalation cohort was about 86% male with a mean age of 60 years, ranging from about 23 to 85. Intravenous ivuxolimab was administered to patients every 2 weeks at six dose levels: 0.01, 0.1, 0.3, 1.5, 3 and 10 mg/kg. Beyond this particular receptor, the publication reports: In the 0.1-3.0 mg/kg groups, partial responders had among the lowest normalized peripheral clonal expansion, particularly in CD8+ T cells. Antigen specificity was not determined for the clonally expanded peripheral T cells. On average, CD8+ T cells showed more expanded clones than CD4+ T cells after ivuxolimab. Low levels of normalized T-cell clonal expansion were also seen in some patients who did not respond. At doses from 0.1 to 3.0 mg/kg, clonal expansion was seen in both CD4+ and CD8+ blood T cells between baseline and week 6.

The trim is 3 bases for V and 0 bases for J, with a gap of 9 bases between the germline ends. The CDR3, cysteine through phenylalanine, is 15 amino acids long. Only the CDR3 part of the read is kept: 45 bases, read in frame from the first base. The germline V gene (reference sequence) gives CDR1 as LNHDA and CDR2 as SQIVND. The trial excluded patients who had a history of autoimmune disease or who were on systemic immunosuppression. Peripheral blood for TCR sequencing was collected from all dose cohorts at baseline, on cycle 4 day 1, and on cycle 7 day 1. The samples were taken from a phase I, first-in-human, multicenter, open-label dose-escalation trial of ivuxolimab. The trial enrolled adults with locally advanced or metastatic head and neck squamous cell, hepatocellular, melanoma or renal cell carcinoma. Before TCR sequencing, CD4+ and CD8+ T cells were separately sorted from peripheral blood.

The specimen comprised CD4+ or CD8+ T cells sorted from blood, sampled in a trial of the OX40 agonist ivuxolimab. The chain employs TRBV19 and TRBJ2-1, with no D gene named confidently. This clonotype was sampled from an adult with an advanced solid tumor such as melanoma, head and neck, liver or kidney cancer. The DNA sequence follows: TGTGCCAGTAGTATTATGGGAAGCTCCTACAATGAGCAGTTCTTC. Translated, this gives CASSIMGSSYNEQFF.